This T cell receptor (beta chain) was identified in a study of identical twins. Findings and caveats of the study: Models predicted too little out-of-frame TCR alpha sharing in monozygotic twins. Fewer insertions marked abundant cord blood beta clonotypes; young adult naive trended weakly, memory not at all.

Concerning this clonotype itself: Its antigen is not identified.

CDR1 and CDR2 from the germline V gene are SEHNR and FQNEAQ (reference sequence). The V gene lost 1 base and the J gene lost 2 bases, with 9 bases spanning the gap. The CDR3 length is 14 residues. cDNA carried unique molecular identifiers, and a universal primer site was added by template switching. TCRdb called the 5' RACE reads again in MiXCR, with one record for every CDR3 protein. The repertoire holds roughly 570,000 distinct CDR3 sequences, more than 9% seen once, with around 3.2% in the top ten. A further study also used this sample, focusing on yellow fever vaccine responses in identical twins.

The J gene is TRBJ2-7, the V gene TRBV7-9; D unresolved. Sequenced material: PBMCs. This TCR derives from a woman aged 18-35 years in good health. The CDR3 region has the DNA TGTGCCAGCAGCTTAGTGTCAGCCACCTACGAGCAGTACTTC. Translating it yields CASSLVSATYEQYF.